These 19 T cell receptor beta chains originate from one sample sequenced in a study of T cells after yellow fever vaccination. From the 5' RACE reads, TCRdb called clonotypes with MiXCR, one entry per CDR3 protein. The repertoire has 550,000 or so distinct CDR3 sequences, less than 20% of them found once; the top ten carry more than 13%. Sequenced material: PBMCs, taken 15 days after the yellow fever booster vaccination. These receptors were collected from a man aged 30-40 years who received the YFV17D yellow fever vaccine.

The chain employs TRBV18 and TRBJ2-2; D tentatively fits TRBD1 or TRBD2 (5 bases each). The germline CDR1 and CDR2 sequences are KGHSH and LQKENI. V dropped 3 bases and J dropped 3 bases, with 5 bases sitting between them. The CDR3 extends over 13 amino acids. CDR3 sequence reads: CASSPGDTGELFF. The CDR3 nucleotides read TGTGCCAGCTCACCGGGGGACACCGGGGAGCTGTTTTTT.

The sample holds a few counts of this clonotype. The V and J genes are TRBV6-5 and TRBJ2-7, with TRBD2 as a possible D gene (5 bases). Deletions cut 2 bases from V and 7 bases from J, with 12 bases between. This CDR3 is built from 13 residues. The V gene's germline CDR1 is MNHEY and CDR2 SVGAGI. The CDR3 nucleotides read TGTGCCAGCAGTTACGGGCTAGCTGGTGAGCAGTACTTC. Translating it yields CASSYGLAGEQYF.

The V and J genes are TRBV4-3 and TRBJ1-1, with TRBD1 matching over 7 bases. The ends lost 1 base at V and 5 bases at J; junction bases unmatched: 7. Germline values: CDR1 LGHNA, CDR2 YSLEER. The CDR3 spans 15 residues. In DNA, the CDR3 is TGCGCCAGCAGCCAAGGGACAGGAAGAAGGACTGAAGCTTTCTTT. Translating it yields CASSQGTGRRTEAFF.

The chain couples TRBV18 to TRBJ2-1; no definite D call. The V gene lost 4 bases and the J gene lost 4 bases, with 17 bases spanning the gap. The CDR3 runs to 16 residues. The germline CDR1 and CDR2 sequences are KGHSH and LQKENI. The CDR3 nucleotides are TGTGCCAGCTCACGGATGAAGGGCGGTGTTTACAATGAGCAGTTCTTC. Protein: CASSRMKGGVYNEQFF.

This clonotype has a handful of counts. CDR3 sequence reads: CSALTSGRADTQYF. CDR3 in DNA: TGCAGTGCGCTGACTAGCGGGAGAGCAGATACGCAGTATTTT. The chain links TRBV20-1 to TRBJ2-3; 12 bases are a match to TRBD2. V trimming: 6 bases; J trimming: 4 bases; junction bases outside the gene matches: 5. The CDR3 sequence is 14 residues long. The germline CDR1 and CDR2 sequences are DFQATT and SNEGSKA (reference sequence).

This clonotype has a handful of counts. The CDR3 reads CASSQDWGQTVSYEQYF. The CDR3 region has the DNA TGCGCCAGCAGCCAAGATTGGGGACAGACGGTATCCTACGAGCAGTACTTC. V usage is TRBV4-3 and J usage is TRBJ2-7; 7 nucleotides agree with TRBD1. CDR3 length equals 17 residues. V was pared by 0 bases and J by 1 base, with 9 bases of the junction left unmatched. Germline V lookup: CDR1 LGHNA, CDR2 YSLEER.

At least ten counts were recorded for this clonotype. The V call is TRBV29-1, the J call TRBJ2-3, with TRBD2 identical over 13 bases. This CDR3 is built from 14 residues. Germline-derived CDR1 and CDR2 are SQVTM and ANQGSEA. V lost 7 bases, J lost 6 bases, and 7 bases stayed unmatched. The CDR3: CSAQTSGRSDTQYF. The CDR3 region has the DNA TGCAGCGCCCAGACTAGCGGGAGGAGCGATACGCAGTATTTT.

This clonotype turned up a few times. The V gene is TRBV19, the J gene TRBJ2-7; 7 bases line up with TRBD1. J gave up 4 bases and V 3 bases, and 6 bases lay outside the gene matches. This CDR3 spans 14 amino acids. Germline CDR1 reads LNHDA; CDR2 reads SQIVND (reference sequence). The CDR3 sequence: CASSIRGQTYEQYF. The CDR3 bases are TGTGCCAGTAGTATTAGGGGACAGACGTACGAGCAGTACTTC.

CDR3 nucleotides: TGTGGTCTGGCGAGGACCCGAGATTCACCCCTCCACTTT. This codes for CGLARTRDSPLHF. The V and J genes are TRBV30 and TRBJ1-6; D not resolved. The germline CDR1 and CDR2 sequences are GTSNPN and SVGIG (reference sequence). The CDR3 has 13 residues.

The J gene is TRBJ2-1, the V gene TRBV10-3; 9 nucleotides align to TRBD2. V shed 5 bases, J shed 8 bases, and the junction held 7 bases outside the gene matches. Per germline, CDR1 ENHRY and CDR2 SYGVKD. The CDR3 runs to 14 residues. The CDR3 DNA reads as TGTGCCATCAGTACAGCGGGAGGAGTAGATGAGCAGTTCTTC. Encoded protein: CAISTAGGVDEQFF.

This clonotype was seen a handful of times. The chain has TRBV7-9 and TRBJ2-7; 11 nucleotides agree with TRBD2. Looked up from germline, CDR1 is SEHNR and CDR2 is FQNEAQ (reference sequence). The CDR3 loop spans 15 amino acids. Losses at the gene ends were 5 bases for V and 4 bases for J; bases not matched to a gene: 7. The CDR3 protein is CASSNPGTSGYEQYF. CDR3 DNA: TGTGCCAGCAGCAATCCCGGGACTAGCGGTTACGAGCAGTACTTC.

This clonotype has only a few counts. The rearrangement uses TRBV4-1 and TRBJ2-6; D could derive from TRBD1 or TRBD2 (5 bases each). This CDR3 is 14 amino acids long. Germline V gene data show CDR1 as MGHRA and CDR2 as YSYEKL. The germline V and J ends were trimmed by 3 bases and 2 bases, with 5 bases remaining between them. The CDR3 is CASSQGPGANVLTF. Here the CDR3 DNA reads TGCGCCAGCAGCCAGGGACCTGGGGCCAACGTCCTGACTTTC.

In this sample, this clonotype turned up a few times. The CDR3 bases are TGTGCCAGCAGCTTGCTCCCTGGGGCCGGCGCAGATACGCAGTATTTT. It yields the protein CASSLLPGAGADTQYF. This rearrangement joins TRBV5-5 to TRBJ2-3, with D possibly being TRBD1 (5 bases). Germline assignment: CDR1 SGHKS and CDR2 YYEKEE (reference sequence). The CDR3 covers 16 residues. V lost 1 base, J lost 4 bases, and 16 bases lay in between.

V and J are TRBV5-1 and TRBJ2-2, with 7 bases lining up with TRBD1. The CDR3 is 14 residues long. V shed 4 bases and J 4 bases; nucleotides not matched to a gene: 4. CDR1 and CDR2 from the germline V gene are SGHRS and YFSETQ. CDR3 in DNA: TGCGCCAGCAGCCCGACAGGGTCCACCGGGGAGCTGTTTTTT. It yields the protein CASSPTGSTGELFF.

This clonotype has a handful of counts. The V gene is TRBV12-3 or TRBV12-4, the J gene TRBJ2-7, with D perhaps matching TRBD2 (5 bases). Trimming cost V 6 bases and J 0 bases, with 12 bases left between them. The CDR3 loop spans 14 amino acids. The CDR3 DNA sequence: TGTGCCAGCAGCCACGGACTCTTCTCCTACGAGCAGTACTTC. This encodes CASSHGLFSYEQYF.

This chain uses TRBV12-3 or TRBV12-4 with TRBJ1-5; TRBD1 matches at 8 bases. CDR3 size: 12 residues. V shed 5 bases, J shed 6 bases, and the junction held 0 bases outside the gene matches. In nucleotides, the CDR3 is TGTGCCAGCAGTCAGGGGGCTCAGCCCCAGCATTTT. Protein: CASSQGAQPQHF.

CDR3 bases: TGTGCCAGCAGTAAACCCTCCAGGGGCTACGAGCAGTACTTC. This codes for CASSKPSRGYEQYF. V usage is TRBV27 and J usage is TRBJ2-7, with D possibly matching TRBD1 (6 bases). Looked up from germline, CDR1 is MNHEY and CDR2 is SMNVEV (reference sequence). This CDR3 is 14 amino acids long. The V gene lost 5 bases and the J gene lost 3 bases, with 14 bases spanning the gap.

A few counts support this clonotype. The chain recombines TRBV5-1 with TRBJ2-7; either TRBD1 or TRBD2 may fit D (5 bases each). The CDR3 is 12 residues long. Trimming shortened V by 5 bases and J by 5 bases, and 11 bases separated the two germline ends. CDR1 is SGHRS and CDR2 is YFSETQ in the germline V gene. This CDR3 reads CASRRGSDEQYF. The CDR3 region has the DNA TGCGCCAGCAGGAGGGGAAGCGACGAGCAGTACTTC.

This clonotype was observed a few times. The rearrangement links TRBV19 to TRBJ2-1, with 12 nucleotides matching TRBD2. The V and J ends lost 6 bases and 14 bases, in that order; junction bases with no gene match: 8. The CDR3 has 13 residues. Germline CDR1 and CDR2: LNHDA and SQIVND (reference sequence). This CDR3 reads CASRLTSGRPEFF. The CDR3 nucleotides read TGTGCCAGTAGGCTAACTAGCGGGAGGCCGGAGTTCTTC.